This TCR beta chain was identified during a study of Graves' ophthalmopathy and Graves' hyperthyroidism. The CDR3 runs to 15 residues. Germline V lookup: CDR1 DFQATT, CDR2 SNEGSKA (reference sequence). As diagnostic evidence, clinical symptoms, serum thyroxine, TRAb, thyroid ultrasound and orbital computed tomography were relied upon. The PBMCs had their origin in 10 ml of fresh peripheral blood. RNA transcripts served as template for amplifying TCR beta CDR3 sequences. First-round RT-PCR with HTBI primers preceded a second-round multiplex PCR. TCRdb independently ran MiXCR on the multiplex PCR reads; one entry per CDR3 protein. The sample shows 400,000 to 500,000 distinct CDR3 sequences, 20% to 25% of them seen only once. Many counts were recorded for this clonotype. Germline and junction disagree at one end, which may indicate a read error.

The chain uses TRBV20-1 and TRBJ2-7; D call uncertain. The sequence was obtained from a woman between 18 and 29 years old with stable Graves' hyperthyroidism. Sequencing was carried out using peripheral blood. CDR3: CNARDRTLSSYEQYF. CDR3 bases: TGCAATGCTAGAGACCGGACCCTAAGCTCCTACGAGCAGTACTTC.